This T cell receptor (beta chain) stems from a study of T cell responses to AZD1222 COVID-19 vaccine. The CDR3 covers 14 residues. The germline V gene encodes CDR1 SNHLY and CDR2 FYNNEI. V lost 5 bases and J 5 bases, leaving 12 bases between the germline ends. Repertoires were generated with immunoSEQ multiplex PCR, while TCRdb's copy carries only in-frame clones and drops some. This sample yields 100,000 to 150,000 clones, of which approximately 89% are seen a single time; less than 6.5% belongs to the top ten. This receptor was obtained from an adult in good health. Specimen: peripheral blood, collected on day 0 of AZD1222 vaccination. V and J are TRBV2 and TRBJ1-4; D unclear. The CDR3 here is CASSRSGTNEKLFF. The CDR3 DNA sequence: TGTGCCAGCAGTAGGAGCGGAACAAATGAAAAACTGTTTTTT.